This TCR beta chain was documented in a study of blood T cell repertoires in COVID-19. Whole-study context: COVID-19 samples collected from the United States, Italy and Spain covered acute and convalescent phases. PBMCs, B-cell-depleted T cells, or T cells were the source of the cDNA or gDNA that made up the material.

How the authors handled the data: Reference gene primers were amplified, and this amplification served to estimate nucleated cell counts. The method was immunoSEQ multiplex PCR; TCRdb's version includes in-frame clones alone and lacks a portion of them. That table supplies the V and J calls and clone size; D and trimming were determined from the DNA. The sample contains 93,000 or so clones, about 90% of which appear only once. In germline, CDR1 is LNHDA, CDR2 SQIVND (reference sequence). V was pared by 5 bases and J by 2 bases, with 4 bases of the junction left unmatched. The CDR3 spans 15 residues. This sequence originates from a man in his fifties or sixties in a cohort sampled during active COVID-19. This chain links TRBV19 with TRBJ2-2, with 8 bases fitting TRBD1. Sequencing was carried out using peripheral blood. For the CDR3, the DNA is TGTGCCAGTAGTGTGGGACAGGCTAACACCGGGGAGCTGTTTTTT. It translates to CASSVGQANTGELFF.